The present T cell receptor beta chain was sequenced within a study of cytotoxic CD8 clonotypes in ibrutinib-treated CLL (dated by TCRdb to about 2021). A note on the overall study: In this cohort, about 16 patients were treatment-naive and about a dozen were relapsed/refractory, while under 18 had unmutated IGHV. Partial responses were observed in roughly 25 patients and complete responses in 2; after a median follow-up of around 68 months, remission was maintained in roughly 14 patients and progression was observed in some twelve. Response samples were obtained after a median of approximately 12 months of treatment, with a range of about 6 to 40 months. On average, each sample had 255,043 productive templates and tens of thousands of productive rearrangements. Longitudinal samples were obtainable from about 30% of the roughly 86 participants in the trial. Cryopreserved peripheral blood mononuclear cells were collected at three points: before therapy, at response, and at either sustained remission or disease progression. Every sample from remission and from progressive disease was obtained while the patients were still on ibrutinib.

The time point label on this specimen signifies: approximately twelve months on ibrutinib. For TCR beta library preparation, approximately 2 micrograms of genomic DNA was extracted from cryopreserved PBMCs. Longitudinal blood samples from CLL patients receiving ibrutinib monotherapy were subjected to high-throughput TCR beta sequencing. The patients were enrolled in a single-center, open-label phase 2 trial of ibrutinib monotherapy. For this clone: Its binding antigen is unknown. No quality values exist for individual bases; no much larger clone is one base distant.

The goal of deep resolution MiSeq sequencing was a depth between 1 in 1 million and 1 in 200,000 T cells, and coverage averaged 10x per clonotype. The immunoSEQ hsTCRB Kit was used to generate the TCR beta libraries. Concerning the study's data processing: ImmunoSEQ Data Assistant and ImmunoSEQ Analyzer were used for data analysis, and V, D and J genes were assigned according to IMGT definitions. Clonality, which ranges from 0 to 1, was calculated as one minus the normalized Shannon entropy of productive rearrangement frequencies. Public clonotype analysis was restricted to overrepresented clonotypes comprising at least 0.05% of each patient's repertoire. Fewer than 15 age-matched healthy donor repertoires from immuneACCESS served as clonality controls. TCRdb's version of the immuneACCESS table is confined to in-frame rearrangements and falls short of the full clone set. An unresolved V gene accounts for under half of the shortfall where checked; the remainder is of unknown origin. That table is the source of V, J and clone size, and D and trimming were worked out from the DNA. The sample profile shows roughly 52,000 clones; approximately 53% of them were found once. The top ten constitute approximately 29% of the sample.

V is cut by 2 bases and J by 4 bases, and the space between the germline ends is 11 bases. The CDR3 has 14 amino acids, counting the end cysteine and phenylalanine. Only the CDR3 portion is preserved as DNA: 42 bases, with reading frame beginning at the first base. CDR1 and CDR2 are read off the germline V gene as SGHVS and FQNEAQ. On the study overall, not on this receptor specifically: Baseline clonality was found to be higher than that of age-matched healthy donors and was strongly correlated with circulating CD8+ T-cell counts. An increase in clonality was observed at ibrutinib response, with clonality remaining stable during sustained remission and falling back toward baseline at progression. Sustained-remission and progressing patients did not have matched sampling times, and lymph node repertoires were not examined. Public clonotypes were rare and either contracted or stayed stable during treatment, and the rise in clonality at ibrutinib response reflected the expansion of private clonotypes.

The receptor comes from a human donor with chronic lymphocytic leukemia. This receptor chain uses TRBV7-8 and TRBJ1-2; a confident D gene designation cannot be given. Here the sequenced sample was PBMCs, taken after 12 months of ibrutinib treatment. The CDR3 is CASSLSWEIYGYTF. The sequenced DNA is TGTGCCAGCAGCTTATCCTGGGAAATCTATGGCTACACCTTC.